These 17 T cell receptor beta chains were sequenced from one sample in a study of blood T cells in healthy people across ages. Through a sample-barcoded 5' primer and a J-beta primer mix, a second PCR was run for roughly 7 to 12 cycles. TCRdb reprocessed the 5' RACE reads via MiXCR and lists one record per CDR3 protein. The repertoire holds about 750,000 distinct CDR3 sequences, with approximately 55% as singletons. The specimen sequenced was blood. These receptors all come from an older man in good health.

This clonotype turned up a few times. V gene TRBV2 combines with J gene TRBJ2-5, with D perhaps TRBD1 or TRBD2 (5 bases each). V was cut by 3 bases and J by 7 bases, with 15 bases left in between. The CDR3 loop spans 14 amino acids. The germline V gene has CDR1 SNHLY and CDR2 FYNNEI. The CDR3 here is CASSEGTQVGTQYF. The CDR3 DNA reads as TGTGCCAGCAGTGAGGGGACGCAGGTGGGGACCCAGTACTTC.

The CDR3 DNA reads as TGTGCCATCAGTCCTAGCGTACCCTGGGGTGAGCAGTTCTTC. Translating it yields CAISPSVPWGEQFF. The chain recombines TRBV10-3 with TRBJ2-1; TRBD2 is a possible D gene (6 bases). The V end lost 5 bases, the J end lost 9 bases, and 17 bases lay between the germline ends. CDR1 and CDR2 from the germline V gene are ENHRY and SYGVKD. CDR3 length equals 14 residues.

The chain carries TRBV6-5 and TRBJ2-1, with 8 bases fitting TRBD1. TRBJ2-7 explains the end of the DNA better; the J call may be wrong. The V gene's germline CDR1 is MNHEY and CDR2 SVGAGI. There are 15 residues in the CDR3. CDR3 nucleotide sequence: TGTGCCAGCAGTTACGCCCAAGGACAGGGCGGGAAGCAGTACTTC. This encodes CASSYAQGQGGKQYF.

The chain carries TRBV2 and TRBJ1-5; TRBD1 matches at 8 bases. J was trimmed by 3 bases and V by 6 bases; bases with no gene match: 7. This CDR3 is 15 amino acids long. From germline, CDR1 is SNHLY and CDR2 FYNNEI. The DNA of the CDR3 is TGTGCCAGCAGCCGACAGGGGCCTTCCAATCAGCCCCAGCATTTT. This encodes CASSRQGPSNQPQHF.

About this clonotype itself: Mismatch with germline at one junction end may stem from a read error. The genes are TRBV6-5 and TRBJ2-7; 8 nucleotides align to TRBD2. The CDR3 is 14 residues long. Germline V CDR1 and CDR2: MNHEY, SVGAGI. The CDR3 nucleotides read TGTGCCAGCAGTGACTCTACTAGCGGATACGAGCAGTACTTC. Its translation: CASSDSTSGYEQYF.

This clonotype was seen more than once but under ten times. V gene TRBV2 combines with J gene TRBJ1-2; no firm D call. Germline CDR1 reads SNHLY; CDR2 reads FYNNEI. V lost 3 bases and J 13 bases, leaving 9 bases between the germline ends. This CDR3 has 10 amino acids. In DNA form, the CDR3 reads TGTGCCAGCAGTGATCCTCGGCCCACCTTC. This codes for CASSDPRPTF.

The chain carries TRBV24-1 and TRBJ2-7; D ambiguous. The DNA end is a closer match to TRBJ2-5, so the J assignment may be wrong. CDR3 size: 13 residues. Germline CDR1 and CDR2: KGHDR and SFDVKD. The CDR3 DNA sequence: TGTGCCACCAGTGAGGTAAACCGAGAGACCCAGTACTTC. This gives the protein CATSEVNRETQYF.

DNA of the CDR3: TGCGCCAGCCGATGGACTATAGGTCCAGATACGCAGTATTTT. This encodes CASRWTIGPDTQYF. The chain has TRBV5-1 and TRBJ2-3, with D maybe TRBD2 (6 bases). This CDR3 comprises 14 residues. V shed 7 bases and J shed 4 bases, with 16 bases lying between them. Per germline, CDR1 SGHRS and CDR2 YFSETQ.

V and J are TRBV20-1 and TRBJ2-1; D is perhaps TRBD2 (6 bases). This CDR3 is 15 amino acids long. Trimming left V 3 bases short and J 0 bases short, with 12 bases between. CDR1 DFQATT and CDR2 SNEGSKA come from the germline V gene (reference sequence). The CDR3 loop is CSARILALSYNEQFF. Here the CDR3 DNA reads TGCAGTGCTAGGATCCTAGCGCTCTCCTACAATGAGCAGTTCTTC.

This clonotype was seen repeatedly, ten times or more. The chain couples TRBV2 to TRBJ2-3; either TRBD1 or TRBD2 may fit D (5 bases each). The CDR3 has 14 amino acids. From germline, CDR1 is SNHLY and CDR2 FYNNEI. V shed 7 bases and J shed 4 bases, with 15 bases lying between them. The CDR3 bases are TGTGCCAGCAATTACCGGGGCGGCGCAGATACGCAGTATTTT. This sequence encodes CASNYRGGADTQYF.

The rearrangement uses TRBV12-3 or TRBV12-4 and TRBJ1-3, with 7 bases identical to TRBD1. CDR3 size: 15 residues. V dropped 2 bases and J dropped 2; count of bases not matched to a gene: 3. This CDR3 is CASSLQGGTGNTIYF. In nucleotides, the CDR3 is TGTGCCAGCAGTTTACAGGGGGGAACTGGAAACACCATATATTTT.

The J gene is TRBJ2-5, the V gene TRBV14, with 10 positions matching TRBD2. V lost 4 bases to trimming and J lost 5 bases; unmatched junction nucleotides: 10. Germline V lookup: CDR1 SGHDN, CDR2 FVKESK. The CDR3 loop spans 16 amino acids. This chain's CDR3 is CASSPRASGRWETQYF. DNA for the CDR3: TGTGCCAGCAGCCCCCGCGCTAGCGGGAGATGGGAGACCCAGTACTTC.

The rearrangement joins TRBV27 to TRBJ2-7, with no clear D. The DNA end is more similar to TRBJ2-5, so the J call may be wrong. Looked up from germline, CDR1 is MNHEY and CDR2 is SMNVEV (reference sequence). CDR3 size: 15 residues. The CDR3 region has the DNA TGTGCCAGCAGCCCCTGGGCCCGGAGCCAAGAGACCCAGTACTTC. Protein sequence: CASSPWARSQETQYF.

V and J are TRBV7-2 and TRBJ2-5; the D is unclear. CDR1 and CDR2 (germline): SGHTA, FQGNSA. The CDR3 is 14 amino acids. V was cut by 5 bases and J by 6 bases, with 16 bases left in between. The DNA for the CDR3 is TGTGCCAGCAGCGACGAACCCGTCCGGAAGACCCAGTACTTC. Amino acids: CASSDEPVRKTQYF. Supplemented by reference TRBV7-2 and TRBJ2-5, the full variable domain reads GAGVSQSPSNKVTEKGKDVELRCDPISGHTALYWYRQSLGQGLEFLIYFQGNSAPDKSGLPSDRFSAERTGGSVSTLTIQRTQQEDSAVYLCASSDEPVRKTQYFGPGTRLLVL.

There are a few counts of this clonotype. The chain employs TRBV7-9 and TRBJ2-5, with 14 bases matching TRBD2. Germline lookup yields CDR1 SEHNR and CDR2 FQNEAQ (reference sequence). CDR3 length equals 16 residues. Trimming at V came to 5 bases and at J to 9 bases, leaving 11 bases not matched to a gene. CDR3 region: CASSPTGLAGDRAQYF. The CDR3 DNA follows: TGTGCCAGCAGCCCAACGGGACTAGCGGGGGATAGGGCCCAGTACTTC.

This clonotype was detected only a few times. The rearrangement joins TRBV7-6 to TRBJ2-7; TRBD1 matches 10 bases. CDR3 size: 16 residues. J gave up 7 bases and V 3 bases, and 12 bases lay outside the gene matches. Germline assignment: CDR1 SGHVS and CDR2 FNYEAQ. CDR3 sequence: CASSFRSDRGVWEQYF. The CDR3 nucleotides are TGTGCCAGCAGCTTTCGGTCGGACAGGGGGGTTTGGGAGCAGTACTTC.

This clonotype was picked up a small number of times. The genes are TRBV5-4 and TRBJ2-1; 13 nucleotides match TRBD2. J gave up 8 bases and V 0 bases, and 5 bases lay outside the gene matches. The CDR3 contains 16 residues. The germline gives CDR1 SGHNT, CDR2 YYREEE (reference sequence). The CDR3: CASSLVLAGGPDEQFF. CDR3 sequence (DNA): TGTGCCAGCAGCTTGGTACTAGCGGGAGGGCCAGATGAGCAGTTCTTC.